This T cell receptor beta chain was identified during a study of blood T cell repertoires in COVID-19. Study-level information: Donors in the United States, Italy and Spain gave samples during acute or convalescent COVID-19. T cells, B-cell-depleted T cells, or PBMCs supplied cDNA or gDNA.

The germline V gene has CDR1 MNHEY and CDR2 SVGAGI. The CDR3 is made up of 14 amino acids. V was pared by 0 bases and J by 5 bases, with 10 bases between. Original processing methods: The assay estimated nucleated cells by amplifying reference gene primers. Sequenced by immunoSEQ multiplex PCR; TCRdb stores in-frame clones only, minus some. The D gene and trimming were derived from the DNA, and the V and J assignments and clone size from that table. The table includes some 43,000 clones, around 87% detected once. Specimen: peripheral blood. The J gene is TRBJ1-2, the V gene TRBV6-5; D unresolved. The sequence was obtained from a human donor in a cohort sampled during active COVID-19. The CDR3, as DNA: TGTGCCAGCAGTTACTCGGGAGGCGGATATGGCTACACCTTC. It encodes CASSYSGGGYGYTF.